This TCR beta chain is from a study of T cell clusters in autoimmune cytopenias. Study-level points and caveats: Exclusive TRB clusters were about 2.8-fold more numerous in healthy donors than in active autoimmune hepatitis. Primary autoimmune cytopenia patients appeared to lack physiological T cell clusters present in healthy donors.

Roughly 38,000 genome equivalents of blood DNA were amplified for TRB. According to its frequency, this clonotype is medium-sized (0.01 to 0.1%). Its cognate antigen is unknown. In germline, CDR1 is MNHEY, CDR2 SVGAGI. The CDR3 is made up of 15 amino acids. Multiplex touch-down PCR amplified TRB using TRB-A and TRB-B pools in one tube. TCRdb reprocessed the multiplex PCR reads and stores each CDR3 protein as one record, lacking DNA. Here the sample table reports almost 6,000 distinct CDR3 sequences. The chain carries TRBV6-5 and TRBJ2-3; TCRdb lists TRBD1, though no DNA is available to test this call. The specimen sequenced was peripheral blood. This receptor was identified in a human donor with an autoimmune cytopenia or autoimmune hepatitis (not recorded which). CDR3 amino acids: CASRETGFEGDTQYF.